The subject of this entry is one T cell receptor (beta chain). Using immunoSEQ multiplex PCR, the repertoire was profiled, and TCRdb retains in-frame clones only, with some absent. The top ten hold 3.5% to 4.5% of the sample, which has under 150,000 clones, over 75% seen once. The V gene's germline CDR1 is KGHSH and CDR2 LQKENI. Trimming stripped 0 bases from V and 4 bases from J, with 9 bases between. The CDR3 is made up of 15 amino acids. This record belongs to a study of T cell responses to AZD1222 COVID-19 vaccine. Study in general: Pooled together were second doses at about 4 or about 12 weeks.

The material sequenced was peripheral blood, taken on day 0 of AZD1222 vaccination. V usage is TRBV18 and J usage is TRBJ1-4; tentative D call: TRBD1 (6 bases). The source of this sequence is an adult in good health. CDR3 region: CASSPPGQHNEKLFF. The CDR3 DNA reads as TGTGCCAGCTCACCACCAGGACAGCATAATGAAAAACTGTTTTTT.